This T cell receptor beta chain was sequenced for a study of cytotoxic CD8 clonotypes in ibrutinib-treated CLL. Method: immunoSEQ multiplex PCR; TCRdb's copy keeps in-frame clones and lacks some. This table has fewer than 45,000 clones, approximately 51% appearing once. Trimming removed 0 bases from V and 8 bases from J, with 10 bases in between. Germline V lookup: CDR1 MNHEY, CDR2 SVGAGI. There are 14 residues in the CDR3. This clone was detected only a few times. The chain has TRBV6-5 and TRBJ1-4; D gene ambiguous. Sequences were derived from PBMCs, sampled before ibrutinib treatment. The TCR comes from a human donor with chronic lymphocytic leukemia. CDR3: CASSYSGLGEKLFF. The CDR3 nucleotides are TGTGCCAGCAGTTACTCCGGACTGGGCGAAAAACTGTTTTTT.